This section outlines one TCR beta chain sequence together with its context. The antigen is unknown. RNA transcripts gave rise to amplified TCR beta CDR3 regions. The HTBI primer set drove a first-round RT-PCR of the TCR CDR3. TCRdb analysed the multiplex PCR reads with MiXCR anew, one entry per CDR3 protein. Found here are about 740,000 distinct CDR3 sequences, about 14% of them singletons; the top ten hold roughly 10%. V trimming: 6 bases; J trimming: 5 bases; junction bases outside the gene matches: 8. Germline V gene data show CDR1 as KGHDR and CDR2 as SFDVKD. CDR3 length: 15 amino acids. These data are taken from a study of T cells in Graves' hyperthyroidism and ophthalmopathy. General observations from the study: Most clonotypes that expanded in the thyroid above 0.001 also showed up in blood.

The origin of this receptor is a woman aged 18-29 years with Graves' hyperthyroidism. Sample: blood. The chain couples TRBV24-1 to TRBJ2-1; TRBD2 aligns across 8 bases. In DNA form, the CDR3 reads TGTGCCACCAGTCCAGCGGGAGAGGTACACAATGAGCAGTTCTTC. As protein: CATSPAGEVHNEQFF.